The 11 T cell receptor beta chains in this list originate from one sample, sequenced in a study of identifying expanded T cells in peripheral blood. Measured with immunoSEQ multiplex PCR; TCRdb has only the in-frame clones, and not every one. The profile shows about 83,000 clones, about nine tenths of them singletons. Input material: blood. All receptors derive from a person aged 18 to 75 in good health.

The chain recombines TRBV10-3 with TRBJ1-2, with D unclear. The CDR3 covers 12 residues. V lost 6 bases and J lost 8, with 13 bases in between. Germline V gene lookup returns CDR1 ENHRY and CDR2 SYGVKD. This CDR3 reads CAISTTPEGYTF. The CDR3 nucleotides read TGTGCCATCAGCACAACACCTGAAGGCTACACCTTC.

This clone was observed once. The gene calls are TRBV2 and TRBJ1-2; D possibly corresponds to TRBD1 (6 bases). The CDR3 spans 14 residues. The germline CDR1 and CDR2 sequences are SNHLY and FYNNEI. Trimming pared 6 bases from V and 4 bases from J, leaving 15 bases between. This CDR3 is CASSVQGPSYGYTF. The CDR3 coding sequence is TGTGCCAGCAGCGTACAGGGCCCTAGCTATGGCTACACCTTC. Full variable domain (missing parts from reference TRBV2 and TRBJ1-2): EPEVTQTPSHQVTQMGQEVILRCVPISNHLYFYWYRQILGQKVEFLVSFYNNEISEKSEIFDDQFSVERPDGSNFTLKIRSTKLEDSAMYFCASSVQGPSYGYTFGSGTRLTVV.

This clone was detected only a few times. The J gene is TRBJ2-7, the V gene TRBV4-3; D remains unclear. Germline loops: CDR1 LGHNA, CDR2 YSLEER. The CDR3 covers 14 residues. Trimming took off 1 base at V and 0 bases at J, with 7 bases between the two ends. The CDR3 loop reads CASSQGVNSYEQYF. CDR3 in DNA: TGCGCCAGCAGCCAAGGCGTTAACTCCTACGAGCAGTACTTC.

The chain carries TRBV12-2 and TRBJ2-1; the table assigns TRBD2, which was not confirmed against the DNA. TRBV12-2 is a documented pseudogene. This CDR3 region has 15 residues. CDR3 sequence: CASRLYPAGEGWQFF. CDR3 nucleotide sequence: TGTGCAAGTCGCTTATATCCGGCGGGAGAGGGGTGGCAGTTCTTC.

This sequence joins TRBV4-3 and TRBJ2-7; D unresolved. This CDR3 comprises 15 residues. Trimming removed 0 bases from V and 2 bases from J, with 11 bases in between. Germline lookup yields CDR1 LGHNA and CDR2 YSLEER. CDR3 loop: CASSQDPSFAYEQYF. CDR3 nucleotides: TGCGCCAGCAGCCAAGATCCTAGTTTTGCCTACGAGCAGTACTTC.

The V and J genes are TRBV13 and TRBJ2-1; D is uncertain. The germline CDR1 and CDR2 sequences are PRHDT and FYEKMQ (reference sequence). The CDR3 runs to 15 residues. Trimming left V 4 bases short and J 8 bases short, with 18 bases between. The chain's CDR3 is CASSSNYVIPHEQFF. For the CDR3, the DNA is TGTGCCAGCAGCTCCAACTATGTTATCCCCCATGAGCAGTTCTTC.

This clone turned up a few times. The chain has TRBV6-1 and TRBJ1-1; D not certain. The germline V and J ends were trimmed by 1 base and 6 bases, with 9 bases remaining between them. This CDR3 contains 13 residues. The V gene's germline CDR1 is MNHNS and CDR2 SASEGT. The CDR3 is CASSEVRQSEAFF. The CDR3 DNA follows: TGTGCCAGCAGTGAAGTCCGTCAGTCTGAAGCTTTCTTT.

The chain carries TRBV19 and TRBJ2-2, with D possibly being TRBD2 (6 bases). Trimming cost V 3 bases and J 7 bases, with 15 bases left between them. This CDR3 has 15 amino acids. Germline assignment: CDR1 LNHDA and CDR2 SQIVND (reference sequence). The CDR3 DNA is TGTGCCAGTAGTATGAGGAGGGAGGTGGTCGGGGAGCTGTTTTTT. Protein product: CASSMRREVVGELFF.

J is TRBJ2-1 and V is TRBV18; D call uncertain. V was trimmed by 1 base and J by 6 bases, leaving 10 bases between them. The CDR3 is 14 amino acids. Germline V gene lookup returns CDR1 KGHSH and CDR2 LQKENI. The CDR3 is CASSPQGSANEQFF. The CDR3 nucleotides read TGTGCCAGCTCACCACAAGGCAGCGCCAATGAGCAGTTCTTC.

This clone was observed once. CDR3 bases: TGTGCCACCGAAATGGAGGAGCTAGACTATGGCTACACCTTC. Protein sequence: CATEMEELDYGYTF. The chain carries TRBV15 and TRBJ1-2; D remains unclear. With 8 bases removed from V and 3 bases from J, the gap between germline ends came to 16 bases. The CDR3 spans 14 residues. The V gene's germline CDR1 is LNHNV and CDR2 YYDKDF (reference sequence).

The chain combines TRBV9 with TRBJ2-3; D possibly corresponds to TRBD2 (6 bases). Germline assignment: CDR1 SGDLS and CDR2 YYNGEE. This CDR3 spans 15 amino acids. Trimming left V 1 base short and J 6 bases short, with 15 bases between. The CDR3 loop is CASSVRISGGDTQYF. The CDR3, as DNA: TGTGCCAGCAGCGTAAGGATTAGCGGAGGTGATACGCAGTATTTT.